Following are 5 T cell receptor beta chains from one sample sequenced in a study of blood T cell repertoires in COVID-19. Sequencing used immunoSEQ multiplex PCR; TCRdb keeps in-frame clones, though not all of them. The data contain approximately 300,000 clones, around 89% of them singletons. Specimen: PBMCs or T cells enriched from blood (not recorded which). The receptors come from a woman under 30 with acute COVID-19.

The V call is TRBV5-1, the J call TRBJ2-2, with 8 positions matching TRBD2. Trimming removed 6 bases from V and 1 base from J; junction bases left unmatched: 2. CDR3 size: 14 residues. The germline CDR1 and CDR2 sequences are SGHRS and YFSETQ. CDR3 coding DNA: TGCGCCAGCATAGCGGGACTGAACACCGGGGAGCTGTTTTTT. Protein sequence: CASIAGLNTGELFF.

The CDR3, as DNA: TGTGCCAGCAGCGGACTACATCCCTATAGCAATCAGCCCCAGCATTTT. Its protein is CASSGLHPYSNQPQHF. This sequence joins TRBV3-1 (or the pseudogene TRBV3-2) and TRBJ1-5; D not certain. Germline-derived CDR1 and CDR2 are LGHDT and YNNKEL (reference sequence). CDR3 length: 16 amino acids. Trimming shortened V by 5 bases and J by 0 bases, and 14 bases separated the two germline ends.

This chain joins TRBV7-9 and TRBJ2-2, with D uncertain. With 2 bases removed from V and 1 base from J, the gap between germline ends came to 5 bases. CDR1 and CDR2 (germline): SEHNR, FQNEAQ (reference sequence). The CDR3 sequence is 14 residues long. Here the CDR3 reads CASSLPLNTGELFF. CDR3 DNA sequence: TGTGCCAGCAGCTTACCACTGAACACCGGGGAGCTGTTTTTT.

V usage is TRBV7-3 and J usage is TRBJ2-5, with D possibly matching TRBD1 (6 bases). V lost 2 bases to trimming and J lost 1 base, with 8 bases between them. CDR3 length: 14 residues. Germline-derived CDR1 and CDR2 are SGHTA and FQGTGA. This CDR3 reads CASSLVGAQETQYF. The CDR3 coding sequence is TGTGCCAGCAGCTTAGTGGGGGCCCAAGAGACCCAGTACTTC.

The gene calls are TRBV3-1 (or the pseudogene TRBV3-2) and TRBJ2-2; no clear D. This CDR3 has 20 residues. Between the trimmed V and J ends, which lost 2 bases and 1 base, there was a span of 23 bases. The germline V gene encodes CDR1 LGHDT and CDR2 YNNKEL (reference sequence). CDR3 residues: CASSQWSQAKMWVNTGELFF. CDR3 DNA sequence: TGTGCCAGCAGCCAATGGAGCCAAGCCAAGATGTGGGTGAACACCGGGGAGCTGTTTTTT.